At least ten counts were recorded for the clone carrying this T cell receptor (beta chain). Its antigen remains unidentified. These data originate in a study of T cell repertoires in cytomegalovirus infection. Study-wide background: Through public TCR beta signatures, both CMV infection and matching HLA type were indicated.

Germline loops: CDR1 SGHTA, CDR2 FQGNSA. With 1 base clipped from V and 1 base from J, the junction kept 2 bases outside the gene matches. This CDR3 region has 15 residues. TCRdb passed the reads through MiXCR, listing each CDR3 protein once. The table lists 750,000 to 950,000 distinct CDR3 sequences, about 29% of them singletons. Regarding the study as a whole: In two of eight donors, the top clonotype was HLA-C-restricted CMV-specific.

The V call is TRBV7-2, the J call TRBJ2-3; 7 bases line up with TRBD2. This sequence was found in a human donor in good health (CMV status not recorded). Some clones in this sample may be carry-over from other donors' samples. The input for sequencing was cultured CD8+ T cells from PBMCs, taken from culture after CMV antigen stimulation. CDR3 protein: CASSLGGLGTDTQYF. CDR3 nucleotide sequence: TGTGCCAGCAGCTTAGGTGGACTAGGCACAGATACGCAGTATTTT. Combining the CDR3 with reference TRBV7-2 and TRBJ2-3 gives the whole variable domain GAGVSQSPSNKVTEKGKDVELRCDPISGHTALYWYRQSLGQGLEFLIYFQGNSAPDKSGLPSDRFSAERTGGSVSTLTIQRTQQEDSAVYLCASSLGGLGTDTQYFGPGTRLTVL.